Below are 21 T cell receptor beta chains sequenced from a single sample in a study of T-cell reconstitution after alpha-beta-depleted transplantation in children. Molecular barcoding with unique molecular identifiers was used for the TCRbeta library. MiXCR, applied by TCRdb to the PCR reads, yields one record per CDR3 protein. The sample carries around 450,000 distinct CDR3 sequences, roughly 16% recorded once. The material sequenced was PBMCs, mostly from graft donor cells, taken 360 days after TCRalphabeta/CD19-depleted stem cell transplant. These receptors came from a boy under three years old who had a stem cell transplant for Wiskott-Aldrich syndrome, so the T cells may come from the graft donor.

V usage is TRBV28 and J usage is TRBJ2-1, with unresolved D. CDR1 is MDHEN and CDR2 is SYDVKM in the germline V gene. Trimming cost V 1 base and J 0 bases, with 10 bases left between them. CDR3 length: 16 residues. DNA of the CDR3: TGTGCCAGCAGTTTATCTCGGCTGAGCTCCTACAATGAGCAGTTCTTC. Its protein product is CASSLSRLSSYNEQFF.

This sequence joins TRBV10-3 and TRBJ2-7, with D maybe TRBD1 (5 bases). The CDR3 is 11 amino acids. Germline V gives CDR1 ENHRY, CDR2 SYGVKD. V was trimmed by 4 bases and J by 6 bases, leaving 7 bases between them. DNA for the CDR3: TGTGCCATCAGTGCAAGGGGCGAGCAGTACTTC. This encodes CAISARGEQYF.

This clonotype was seen only a few times. V and J are TRBV4-3 and TRBJ2-1, with D possibly being TRBD2 (5 bases). This CDR3 is 14 amino acids long. Germline V CDR1 and CDR2: LGHNA, YSLEER. V lost 0 bases and J lost 9, with 12 bases in between. The CDR3 spells CASSQDSSRGEQFF. The CDR3 coding sequence is TGCGCCAGCAGCCAAGATTCTAGTCGGGGTGAGCAGTTCTTC.

This clonotype was seen a handful of times. The chain combines TRBV10-3 with TRBJ2-4; 13 nucleotides align to TRBD2. Germline V gene data show CDR1 as ENHRY and CDR2 as SYGVKD. The CDR3 is 20 amino acids. Germline trimming cut 2 bases from V and 1 base from J; bases unmatched to any gene: 11. CDR3 sequence (DNA): TGTGCCATCAGTGAGACACCGGGACTAGCGGGGCTCGAGGCCAAAAACATTCAGTACTTC. Protein sequence: CAISETPGLAGLEAKNIQYF.

This chain connects TRBV29-1 to TRBJ1-1; perhaps TRBD1 as D (5 bases). From germline, CDR1 is SQVTM and CDR2 ANQGSEA. Trimming cost V 4 bases and J 0 bases, with 15 bases left between them. The CDR3 consists of 15 residues. The CDR3 sequence is CSVVPRRGLNTEAFF. The CDR3 coding sequence is TGCAGCGTTGTCCCCCGGAGGGGCTTGAACACTGAAGCTTTCTTT.

In its sample, this clonotype was seen a few times. CDR3 sequence (DNA): TGTGCCAGCAGCCAAGATATAGGGGGCTATGGCTACACCTTC. Its translation is CASSQDIGGYGYTF. V gene TRBV4-2 combines with J gene TRBJ1-2, with D perhaps TRBD1 (6 bases). Per germline, CDR1 LGHNA and CDR2 YNFKEQ. V was pared by 0 bases and J by 4 bases, with 9 bases between. This CDR3 spans 14 amino acids.

This clonotype was counted between two and nine times. The chain recombines TRBV10-3 with TRBJ1-2; 9 bases map to TRBD1. The V gene end was trimmed by 8 bases and the J gene end by 5 bases; junction bases not matched to a gene: 3. Germline V gives CDR1 ENHRY, CDR2 SYGVKD. The CDR3 totals 12 residues. The CDR3 region has the DNA TGTGCCATCGCAGGGACAGGGTATGGCTACACCTTC. Encoded protein: CAIAGTGYGYTF.

This clonotype was found a few times. This chain joins TRBV12-3 or TRBV12-4 and TRBJ1-5; D possibly corresponds to TRBD1 (6 bases). Deletions cut 2 bases from V and 4 bases from J, with 9 bases between. This CDR3 has 14 amino acids. CDR3 loop: CASSLWGRNQPQHF. CDR3 nucleotide sequence: TGTGCCAGCAGTTTATGGGGGCGGAATCAGCCCCAGCATTTT.

This rearrangement joins TRBV5-1 to TRBJ2-2; D may be TRBD1 (5 bases). The CDR3 spans 16 residues. CDR1 SGHRS and CDR2 YFSETQ come from the germline V gene. V was clipped by 1 base and J by 3 bases, with 13 bases between them. CDR3 nucleotide sequence: TGCGCCAGCAGCTTGTTCCCGACAGAGTACACCGGGGAGCTGTTTTTT. The encoded protein is CASSLFPTEYTGELFF.

The rearrangement links TRBV3-1 to TRBJ2-3; D might be TRBD2 (6 bases). V was pared by 3 bases and J by 2 bases, with 21 bases between. The CDR3 totals 18 residues. Germline assignment: CDR1 LGHDT and CDR2 YNNKEL (reference sequence). The CDR3 region is CASSQGPSTSLNTDTQYF. Here the CDR3 DNA reads TGTGCCAGCAGCCAGGGACCCTCTACTAGCCTGAACACAGATACGCAGTATTTT.

V usage is TRBV24-1 and J usage is TRBJ2-3; D is ambiguous. Trimming pared 1 base from V and 7 bases from J, leaving 8 bases between. CDR3 size: 13 residues. Germline V gives CDR1 KGHDR, CDR2 SFDVKD. The CDR3 sequence: CATSDLSGNTQYF. The DNA of the CDR3 is TGTGCCACCAGTGATTTATCAGGAAATACGCAGTATTTT.

The rearrangement joins TRBV7-8 to TRBJ2-7; TRBD1 agrees at 8 bases. V dropped 1 base and J dropped 11; count of bases not matched to a gene: 4. Germline CDR1 SGHVS, CDR2 FQNEAQ. The CDR3 has 12 residues. Here the CDR3 reads CASSLGTGRKYF. The CDR3 bases are TGTGCCAGCAGCTTAGGGACAGGGAGGAAGTACTTC.

The chain couples TRBV29-1 to TRBJ2-5; 7 nucleotides agree with TRBD1. The V gene end was trimmed by 6 bases and the J gene end by 5 bases; junction bases not matched to a gene: 3. CDR1 is SQVTM and CDR2 is ANQGSEA in the germline V gene. This CDR3 spans 11 amino acids. The CDR3 DNA follows: TGCAGCGTCGGGACAGCGGAGACCCAGTACTTC. Encoded protein: CSVGTAETQYF.

V and J are TRBV20-1 and TRBJ2-5, with a tentative D call TRBD2 (6 bases). Per the germline V gene, CDR1 is DFQATT and CDR2 is SNEGSKA (reference sequence). This CDR3 has 16 amino acids. Trimming shortened V by 1 base and J by 3 bases, and 18 bases separated the two germline ends. In DNA form, the CDR3 reads TGCAGTGCTAGAGCCGGAGGGGCAGGGTCTAAAGAGACCCAGTACTTC. Translation: CSARAGGAGSKETQYF.

This clonotype showed up just a few times. The gene calls are TRBV6-4 and TRBJ2-1; TRBD2 matches at 12 bases. This CDR3 has 18 residues. In germline, CDR1 is MRHNA, CDR2 SNTAGT. With 10 bases clipped from V and 5 bases from J, the junction kept 18 bases outside the gene matches. CDR3 DNA sequence: TGTGCCACCCCGGGGCCGTTGATATGGACTAGCGGGGACAATGAGCAGTTCTTC. Its translation is CATPGPLIWTSGDNEQFF.

At least ten counts were recorded for this clonotype. J is TRBJ1-1 and V is TRBV12-3 or TRBV12-4; 9 nucleotides line up with TRBD1. J was trimmed by 1 base and V by 1 base; bases with no gene match: 4. CDR3 length: 16 amino acids. The CDR3 DNA reads as TGTGCCAGCAGTTTAGGACAGGGGGGTTGGAACACTGAAGCTTTCTTT. The encoded protein is CASSLGQGGWNTEAFF.

This clonotype was detected ten times or more. The chain couples TRBV11-2 to TRBJ2-7; the D call may be TRBD1 or TRBD2 (5 bases each). This CDR3 is 14 amino acids long. V lost 1 base and J 3 bases, leaving 10 bases between the germline ends. Per germline, CDR1 SGHAT and CDR2 FQNNGV. CDR3 sequence (DNA): TGTGCCAGCAGCTTAGGTGGGGGTCTCTACGAGCAGTACTTC. It yields the protein CASSLGGGLYEQYF.

The gene calls are TRBV7-9 and TRBJ2-7; 7 bases fit TRBD2. The V gene's germline CDR1 is SEHNR and CDR2 FQNEAQ (reference sequence). There are 15 residues in the CDR3. The V segment lost 3 bases and the J segment 4 bases; nucleotides outside the gene matches: 9. The DNA of the CDR3 is TGTGCCAGCAGCTTCAGCGGGGAGGGTGTGTACGAGCAGTACTTC. It encodes CASSFSGEGVYEQYF.

The table lists this clonotype with many counts. The gene calls are TRBV20-1 and TRBJ1-2, with a tentative D call TRBD1 (6 bases). Trimming took 3 bases from V and 4 from J, leaving 12 bases between them. The CDR3 spans 13 residues. Germline V CDR1 and CDR2: DFQATT, SNEGSKA (reference sequence). The CDR3 region has the DNA TGCAGTGCTAGCAGGGGAGATAGCTATGGCTACACCTTC. Amino acid sequence: CSASRGDSYGYTF.

The chain employs TRBV19 and TRBJ2-2, with 10 bases matching TRBD2. The junction had 7 bases not matched to a gene; V was cut back by 5 bases and J by 7 bases. The germline gives CDR1 LNHDA, CDR2 SQIVND (reference sequence). The CDR3 has 15 residues. CDR3 bases: TGTGCCAGTAGTGGCCAGCGGGGGGGCGTCGGGGAGCTGTTTTTT. Translating it yields CASSGQRGGVGELFF.

The chain is built from TRBV11-3 and TRBJ2-1; D is unresolved. Trimming took 5 bases from V and 4 from J, leaving 6 bases between them. Looked up from germline, CDR1 is SGHNT and CDR2 is YENEEA. This CDR3 has 12 amino acids. Here the CDR3 reads CASSPEYNEQFF. DNA of the CDR3: TGTGCCAGCAGCCCAGAATACAATGAGCAGTTCTTC.